These T cell receptor beta chains were read from a single sample in a study of shared clonotypes between healthy human individuals. The table came from immunoSEQ multiplex PCR; TCRdb's copy has only in-frame clones and leaves some out. The data contain 2.3 million or so clones, more than 85% of them singletons. Sequenced sample: naive CD4+ T cells from PBMCs. The receptors stem from a man between 18 and 29 years old in good health. Some clones in this sample may be carry-over from other donors' samples. The CDR3 runs from the conserved cysteine through the conserved F or W. A D gene is named only where the DNA matches it firmly. Size values are once, few and many counts, or a class for expanded clones, and some rows have none.

d_call j_call v_call clone_size cdr3_aa cdr3_nt
- TRBJ1-4 TRBV6-1 - CATTLGTNEKLFF TGTGCCACCACCTTGGGAACTAATGAAAAACTGTTTTTT
TRBD1 TRBJ1-6 TRBV30 - CAWSAGTGRHSPLHF TGTGCCTGGAGTGCGGGGACAGGGAGGCATTCACCCCTCCACTTT
- TRBJ2-7 TRBV5-1 - CASSLSGLSHEQYF TGCGCCAGCAGCCTGTCGGGTCTTTCGCACGAGCAGTACTTC
- TRBJ2-4 TRBV28 - CASRESGSQNIQYF TGTGCCAGCAGGGAATCGGGCTCCCAAAACATTCAGTACTTC
TRBD1 TRBJ2-3 TRBV2 once CASSDGTGGTDTQYF TGTGCCAGCAGTGACGGGACAGGGGGTACAGATACGCAGTATTTT
- TRBJ2-7 TRBV5-1 - CASSGGTSAYEQYF TGCGCCAGCAGCGGGGGGACATCCGCCTACGAGCAGTACTTC
- TRBJ2-7 TRBV27 - CASTPQRGRGTYEQYF TGTGCCAGCACGCCCCAACGGGGGAGAGGGACCTACGAGCAGTACTTC
- TRBJ1-4 TRBV6-6 - CASSLGTANEKLFF TGTGCCAGCAGTTTAGGAACAGCGAATGAAAAACTGTTTTTT
TRBD1 TRBJ2-5 TRBV5-1 - CASSEPGQGAETQYF TGCGCCAGCAGCGAACCGGGACAGGGTGCGGAGACCCAGTACTTC
- TRBJ1-5 TRBV19 - CASSIDLVGGRGNQPQHF TGTGCCAGTAGTATAGATCTGGTCGGGGGGCGCGGCAATCAGCCCCAGCATTTT
- TRBJ2-4 TRBV4-2 - CASSRSGTPQDIQYF TGTGCCAGCAGCCGTTCCGGGACGCCTCAGGACATTCAGTACTTC
- TRBJ2-5 TRBV5-6 once CASSIQRRVTQYF TGTGCCAGCAGCATCCAGAGGAGGGTAACCCAGTACTTC
TRBD1 TRBJ2-1 TRBV9 - CASSARQGANEQFF TGTGCCAGCAGCGCCCGACAGGGGGCTAATGAGCAGTTCTTC
- TRBJ1-1 TRBV14 few CASSQSRNTEAFF TGTGCCAGCAGCCAATCTAGGAACACTGAAGCTTTCTTT
TRBD2 TRBJ2-3 TRBV28 - CASSHGLAGEISTDTQYF TGTGCCAGCAGTCACGGACTAGCGGGAGAGATTAGCACAGATACGCAGTATTTT
- TRBJ2-5 TRBV7-3 - CASSLGGMETQYF TGTGCCAGCAGCTTGGGGGGAATGGAGACCCAGTACTTC
- TRBJ2-7 TRBV18 - CASSPPGRAGEQYF TGTGCCAGCTCACCACCGGGCAGGGCGGGCGAGCAGTACTTC
- TRBJ1-5 TRBV18 once CASSPPGMNQPQHF TGTGCCAGCTCACCACCGGGTATGAATCAGCCCCAGCATTTT
- TRBJ2-7 TRBV28 - CASSFRRGAGPSTYEQYF TGTGCCAGCAGTTTTAGGCGGGGAGCAGGGCCAAGTACCTACGAGCAGTACTTC
- TRBJ2-1 TRBV7-3 once CASSFRGLLAQEQFF TGTGCCAGCAGCTTCCGGGGCCTACTAGCCCAAGAGCAGTTCTTC
TRBD1 TRBJ2-5 TRBV14 - CASSLQGAQAGYGETQYF TGTGCCAGCAGCTTACAGGGGGCGCAAGCGGGGTACGGAGAGACCCAGTACTTC
TRBD1 TRBJ2-3 TRBV5-1 - CASSLLGQGGADTQYF TGCGCCAGCAGCCTCCTAGGACAGGGCGGCGCAGATACGCAGTATTTT
TRBD2 TRBJ2-7 TRBV7-2 - CASGASGIYEQYF TGTGCCAGCGGGGCTAGCGGGATCTACGAGCAGTACTTC
TRBD2 TRBJ2-1 TRBV28 - CASSLEGGRVSYNEQFF TGTGCCAGCAGTTTGGAAGGCGGGAGGGTCTCCTACAATGAGCAGTTCTTC
- TRBJ1-4 TRBV18 - CASSNTGPTNEKLFF TGTGCCAGCTCAAATACAGGTCCAACTAATGAAAAACTGTTTTTT
- TRBJ2-5 TRBV2 - CASTSGGAGETQYF TGTGCCAGCACTTCGGGGGGCGCGGGGGAGACCCAGTACTTC
TRBD2 TRBJ2-1 TRBV27 - CASSNNQREHSREQFF TGTGCCAGCAGTAATAACCAGCGGGAGCATTCCCGCGAGCAGTTCTTC
- TRBJ1-2 TRBV28 - CASSTQKGGFNYGYTF TGTGCCAGCAGTACTCAAAAGGGAGGATTTAACTATGGCTACACCTTC
- TRBJ1-4 TRBV21-1 - CASSERAVRLNEKLFF TGTGCCAGCAGCGAAAGGGCAGTGCGCCTTAATGAAAAACTGTTTTTT
- TRBJ1-2 TRBV28 - CASSSPTLDSGDGYTF TGTGCCAGCAGTTCACCCACACTCGACAGCGGTGATGGCTACACCTTC
- TRBJ2-7 TRBV6-6 - CASSYPQSNEQYF TGTGCCAGCAGTTACCCCCAGTCCAACGAGCAGTACTTC
- TRBJ1-1 TRBV5-6 - CASSLVGRPRNTEAFF TGTGCCAGCAGCTTGGTGGGCAGACCCCGGAACACTGAAGCTTTCTTT
TRBD1 TRBJ2-1 TRBV11-2 - CASSGQGMGGEQFF TGTGCCAGCAGCGGACAGGGCATGGGAGGTGAGCAGTTCTTC
- TRBJ2-2 TRBV2 - CASSEHTPGELFF TGTGCCAGCAGTGAACACACCCCCGGGGAGCTGTTTTTT
- TRBJ2-7 TRBV29-1 - CSVVGLLGYPGHEQYF TGCAGCGTTGTAGGTCTCCTCGGGTACCCCGGCCACGAGCAGTACTTC